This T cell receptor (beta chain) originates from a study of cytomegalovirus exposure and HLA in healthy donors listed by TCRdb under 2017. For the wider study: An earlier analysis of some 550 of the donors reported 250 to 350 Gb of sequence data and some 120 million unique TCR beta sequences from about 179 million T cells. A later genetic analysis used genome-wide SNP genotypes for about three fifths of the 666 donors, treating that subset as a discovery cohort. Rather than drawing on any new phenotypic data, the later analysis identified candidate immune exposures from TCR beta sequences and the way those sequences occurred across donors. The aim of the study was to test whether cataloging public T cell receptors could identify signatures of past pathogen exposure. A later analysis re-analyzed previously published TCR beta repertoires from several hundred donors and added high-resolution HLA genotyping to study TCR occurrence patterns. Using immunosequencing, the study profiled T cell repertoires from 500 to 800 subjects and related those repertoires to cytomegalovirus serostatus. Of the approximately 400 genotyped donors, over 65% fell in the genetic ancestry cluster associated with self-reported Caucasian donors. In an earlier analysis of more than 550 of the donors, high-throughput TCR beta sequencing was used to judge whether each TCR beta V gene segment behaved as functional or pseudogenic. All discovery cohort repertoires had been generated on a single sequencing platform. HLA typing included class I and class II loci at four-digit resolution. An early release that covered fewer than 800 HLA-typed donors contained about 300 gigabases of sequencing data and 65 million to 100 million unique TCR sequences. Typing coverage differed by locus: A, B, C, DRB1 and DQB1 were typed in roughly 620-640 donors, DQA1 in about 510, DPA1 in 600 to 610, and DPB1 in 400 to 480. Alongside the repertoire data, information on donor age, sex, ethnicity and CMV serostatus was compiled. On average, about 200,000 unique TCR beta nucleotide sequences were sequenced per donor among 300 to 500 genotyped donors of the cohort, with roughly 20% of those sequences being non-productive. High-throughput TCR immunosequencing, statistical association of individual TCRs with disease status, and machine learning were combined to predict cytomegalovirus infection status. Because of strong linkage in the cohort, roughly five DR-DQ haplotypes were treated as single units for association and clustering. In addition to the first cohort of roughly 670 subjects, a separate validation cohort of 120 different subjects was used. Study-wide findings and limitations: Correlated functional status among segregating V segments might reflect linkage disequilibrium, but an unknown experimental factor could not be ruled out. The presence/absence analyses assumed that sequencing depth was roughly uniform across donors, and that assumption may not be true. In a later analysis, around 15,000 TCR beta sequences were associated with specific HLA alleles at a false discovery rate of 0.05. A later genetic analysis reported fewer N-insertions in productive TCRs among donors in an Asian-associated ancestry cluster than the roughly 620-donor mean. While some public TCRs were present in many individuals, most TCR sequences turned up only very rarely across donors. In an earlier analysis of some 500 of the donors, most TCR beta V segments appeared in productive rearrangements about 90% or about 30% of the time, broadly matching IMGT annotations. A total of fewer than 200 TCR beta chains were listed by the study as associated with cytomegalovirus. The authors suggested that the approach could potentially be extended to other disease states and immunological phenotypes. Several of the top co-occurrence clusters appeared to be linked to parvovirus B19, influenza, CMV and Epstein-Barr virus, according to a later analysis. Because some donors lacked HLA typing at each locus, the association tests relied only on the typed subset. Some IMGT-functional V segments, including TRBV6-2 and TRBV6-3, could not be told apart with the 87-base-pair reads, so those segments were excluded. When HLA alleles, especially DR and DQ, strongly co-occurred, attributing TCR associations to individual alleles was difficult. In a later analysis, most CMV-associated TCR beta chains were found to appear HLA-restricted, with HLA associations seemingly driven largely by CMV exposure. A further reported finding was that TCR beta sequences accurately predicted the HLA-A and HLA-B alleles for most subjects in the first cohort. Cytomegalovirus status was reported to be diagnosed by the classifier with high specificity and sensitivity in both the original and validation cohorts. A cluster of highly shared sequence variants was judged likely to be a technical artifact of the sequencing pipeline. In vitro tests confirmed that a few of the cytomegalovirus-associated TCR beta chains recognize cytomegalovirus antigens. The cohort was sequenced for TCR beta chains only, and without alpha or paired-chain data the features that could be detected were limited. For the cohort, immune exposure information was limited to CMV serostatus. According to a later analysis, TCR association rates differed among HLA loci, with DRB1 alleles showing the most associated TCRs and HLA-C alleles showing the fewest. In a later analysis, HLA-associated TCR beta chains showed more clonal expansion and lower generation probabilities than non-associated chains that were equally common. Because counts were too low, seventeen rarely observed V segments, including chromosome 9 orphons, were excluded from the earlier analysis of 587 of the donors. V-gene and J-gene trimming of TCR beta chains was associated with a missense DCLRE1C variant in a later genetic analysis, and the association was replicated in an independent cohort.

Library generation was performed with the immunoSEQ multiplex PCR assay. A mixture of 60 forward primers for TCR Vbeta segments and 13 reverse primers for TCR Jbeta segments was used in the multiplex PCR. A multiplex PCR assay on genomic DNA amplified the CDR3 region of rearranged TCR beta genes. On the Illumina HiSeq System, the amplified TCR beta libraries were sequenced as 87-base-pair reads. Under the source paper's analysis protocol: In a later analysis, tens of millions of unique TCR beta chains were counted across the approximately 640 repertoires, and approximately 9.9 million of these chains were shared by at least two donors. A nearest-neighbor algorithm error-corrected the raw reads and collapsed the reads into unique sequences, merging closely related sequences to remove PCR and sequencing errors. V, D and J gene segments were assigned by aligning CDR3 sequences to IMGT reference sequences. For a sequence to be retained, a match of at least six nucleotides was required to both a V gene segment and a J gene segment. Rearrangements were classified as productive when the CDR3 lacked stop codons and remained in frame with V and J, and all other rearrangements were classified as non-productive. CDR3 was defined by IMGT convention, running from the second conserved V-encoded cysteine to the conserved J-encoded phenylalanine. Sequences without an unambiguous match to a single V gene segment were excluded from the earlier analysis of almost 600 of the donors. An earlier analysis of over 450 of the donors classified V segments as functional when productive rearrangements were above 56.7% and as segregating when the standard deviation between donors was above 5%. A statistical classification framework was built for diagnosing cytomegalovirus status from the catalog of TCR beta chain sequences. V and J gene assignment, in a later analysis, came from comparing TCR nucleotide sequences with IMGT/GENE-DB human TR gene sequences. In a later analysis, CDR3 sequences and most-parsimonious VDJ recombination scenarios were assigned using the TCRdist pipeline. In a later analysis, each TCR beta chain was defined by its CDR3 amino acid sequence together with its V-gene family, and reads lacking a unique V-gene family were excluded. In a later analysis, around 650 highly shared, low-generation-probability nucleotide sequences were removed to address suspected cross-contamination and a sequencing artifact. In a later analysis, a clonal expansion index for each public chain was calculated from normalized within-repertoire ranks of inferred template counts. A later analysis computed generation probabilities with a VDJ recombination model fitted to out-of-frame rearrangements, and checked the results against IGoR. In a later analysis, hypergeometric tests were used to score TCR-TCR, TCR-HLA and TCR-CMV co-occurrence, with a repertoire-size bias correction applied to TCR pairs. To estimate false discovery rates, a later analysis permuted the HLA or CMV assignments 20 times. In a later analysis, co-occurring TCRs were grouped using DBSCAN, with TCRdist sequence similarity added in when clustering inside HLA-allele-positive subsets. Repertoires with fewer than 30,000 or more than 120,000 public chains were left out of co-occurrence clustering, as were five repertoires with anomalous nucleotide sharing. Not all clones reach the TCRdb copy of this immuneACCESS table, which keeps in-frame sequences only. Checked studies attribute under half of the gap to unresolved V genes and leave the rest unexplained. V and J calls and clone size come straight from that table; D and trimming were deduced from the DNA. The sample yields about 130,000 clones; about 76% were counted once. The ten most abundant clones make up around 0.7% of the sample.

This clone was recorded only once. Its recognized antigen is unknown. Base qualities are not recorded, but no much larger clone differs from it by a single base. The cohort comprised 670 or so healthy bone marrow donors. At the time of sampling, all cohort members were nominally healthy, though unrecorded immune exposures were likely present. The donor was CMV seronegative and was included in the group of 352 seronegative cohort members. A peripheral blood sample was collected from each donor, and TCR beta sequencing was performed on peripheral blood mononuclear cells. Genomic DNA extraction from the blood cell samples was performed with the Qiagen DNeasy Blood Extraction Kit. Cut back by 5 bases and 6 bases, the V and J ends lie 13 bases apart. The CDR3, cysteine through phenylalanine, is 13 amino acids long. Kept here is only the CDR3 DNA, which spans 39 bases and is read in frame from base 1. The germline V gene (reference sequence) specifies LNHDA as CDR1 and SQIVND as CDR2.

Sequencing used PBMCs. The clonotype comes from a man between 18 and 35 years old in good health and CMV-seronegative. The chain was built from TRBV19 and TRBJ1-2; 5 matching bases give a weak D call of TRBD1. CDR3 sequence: CASSPQGINGYTF. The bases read TGTGCCAGTAGTCCTCAGGGTATTAATGGCTACACCTTC.